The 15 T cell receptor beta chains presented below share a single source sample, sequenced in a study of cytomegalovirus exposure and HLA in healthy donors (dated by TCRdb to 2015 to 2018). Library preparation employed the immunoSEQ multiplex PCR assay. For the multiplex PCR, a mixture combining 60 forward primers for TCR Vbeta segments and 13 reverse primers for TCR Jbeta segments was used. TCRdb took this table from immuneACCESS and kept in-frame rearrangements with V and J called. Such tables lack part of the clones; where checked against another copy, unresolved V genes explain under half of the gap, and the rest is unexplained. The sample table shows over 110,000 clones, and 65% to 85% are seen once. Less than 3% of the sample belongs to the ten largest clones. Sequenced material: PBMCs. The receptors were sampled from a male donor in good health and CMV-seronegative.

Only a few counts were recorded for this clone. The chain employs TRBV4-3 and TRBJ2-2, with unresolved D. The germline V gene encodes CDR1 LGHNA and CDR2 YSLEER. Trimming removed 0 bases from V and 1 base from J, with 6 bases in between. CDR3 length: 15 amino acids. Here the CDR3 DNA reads TGCGCCAGCAGCCAAGATCCAGGGAACACCGGGGAGCTGTTTTTT. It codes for CASSQDPGNTGELFF.

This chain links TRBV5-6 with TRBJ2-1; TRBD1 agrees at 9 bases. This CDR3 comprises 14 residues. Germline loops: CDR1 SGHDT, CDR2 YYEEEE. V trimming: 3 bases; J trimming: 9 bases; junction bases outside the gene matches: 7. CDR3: CASSSGTGLGEQFF. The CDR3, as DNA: TGTGCCAGCAGCTCCGGGACAGGGCTGGGTGAGCAGTTCTTC.

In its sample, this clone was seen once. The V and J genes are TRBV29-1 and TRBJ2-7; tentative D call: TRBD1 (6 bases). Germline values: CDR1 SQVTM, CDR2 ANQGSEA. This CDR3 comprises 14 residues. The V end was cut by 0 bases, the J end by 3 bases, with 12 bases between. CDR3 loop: CSVEDRAGDYEQYF. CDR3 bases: TGCAGCGTTGAAGATCGCGCAGGGGACTACGAGCAGTACTTC.

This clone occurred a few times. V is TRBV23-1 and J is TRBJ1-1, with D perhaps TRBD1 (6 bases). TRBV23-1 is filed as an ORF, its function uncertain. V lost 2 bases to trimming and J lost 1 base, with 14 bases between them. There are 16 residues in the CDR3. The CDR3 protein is CASSQNRVSSNTEAFF. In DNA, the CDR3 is TGCGCCAGCAGTCAAAACAGGGTATCATCGAACACTGAAGCTTTCTTT.

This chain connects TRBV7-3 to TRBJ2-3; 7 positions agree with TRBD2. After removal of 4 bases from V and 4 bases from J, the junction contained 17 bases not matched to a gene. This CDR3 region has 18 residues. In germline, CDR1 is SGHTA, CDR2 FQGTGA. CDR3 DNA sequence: TGTGCCAGCAGCTCAGGACTAGGGCCCTGGGTCGTTCCAGATACGCAGTATTTT. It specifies CASSSGLGPWVVPDTQYF.

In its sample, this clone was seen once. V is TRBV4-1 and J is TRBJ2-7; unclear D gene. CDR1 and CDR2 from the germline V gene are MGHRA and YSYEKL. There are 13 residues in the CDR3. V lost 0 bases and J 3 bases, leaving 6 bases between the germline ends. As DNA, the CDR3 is TGCGCCAGCAGCCAAGAAAGAGACTACGAGCAGTACTTC. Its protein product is CASSQERDYEQYF.

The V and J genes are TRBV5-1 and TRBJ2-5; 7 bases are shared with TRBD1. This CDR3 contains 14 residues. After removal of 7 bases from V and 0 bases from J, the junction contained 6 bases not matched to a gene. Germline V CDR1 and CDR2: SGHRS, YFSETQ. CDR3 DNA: TGCGCCAGCGGTCTGACAGGGTACCAAGAGACCCAGTACTTC. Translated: CASGLTGYQETQYF.

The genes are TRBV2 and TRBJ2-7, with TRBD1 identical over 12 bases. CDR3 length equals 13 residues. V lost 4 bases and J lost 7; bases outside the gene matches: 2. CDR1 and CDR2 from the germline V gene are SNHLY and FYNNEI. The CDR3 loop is CASSGDRGQEQYF. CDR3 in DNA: TGTGCCAGCAGTGGGGACAGGGGGCAGGAGCAGTACTTC.

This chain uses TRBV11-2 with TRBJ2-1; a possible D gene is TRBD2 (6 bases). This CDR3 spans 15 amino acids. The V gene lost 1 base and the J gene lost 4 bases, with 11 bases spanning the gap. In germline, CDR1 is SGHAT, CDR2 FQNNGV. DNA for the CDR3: TGTGCCAGCAGCTTAGCGGGAGAGGAATACAATGAGCAGTTCTTC. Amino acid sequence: CASSLAGEEYNEQFF.

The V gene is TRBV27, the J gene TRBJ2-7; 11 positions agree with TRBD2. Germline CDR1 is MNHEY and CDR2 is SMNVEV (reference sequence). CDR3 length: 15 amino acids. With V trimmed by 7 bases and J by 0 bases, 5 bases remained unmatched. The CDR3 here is CASTGTSGLSYEQYF. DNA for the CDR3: TGTGCCAGCACCGGGACTAGCGGCCTCTCCTACGAGCAGTACTTC.

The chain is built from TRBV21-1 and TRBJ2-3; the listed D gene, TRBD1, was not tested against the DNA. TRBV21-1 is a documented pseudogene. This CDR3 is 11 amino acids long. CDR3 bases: TGTGCCAGGGACACGACAGATACGCAGTATTTT. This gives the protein CARDTTDTQYF.

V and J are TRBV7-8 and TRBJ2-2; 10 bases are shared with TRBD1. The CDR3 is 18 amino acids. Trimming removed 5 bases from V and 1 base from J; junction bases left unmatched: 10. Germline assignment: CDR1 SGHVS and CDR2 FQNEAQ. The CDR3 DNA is TGTGCCAGCAGCCGCCGGGACAGGGGTTCCCTGAACACCGGGGAGCTGTTTTTT. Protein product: CASSRRDRGSLNTGELFF.

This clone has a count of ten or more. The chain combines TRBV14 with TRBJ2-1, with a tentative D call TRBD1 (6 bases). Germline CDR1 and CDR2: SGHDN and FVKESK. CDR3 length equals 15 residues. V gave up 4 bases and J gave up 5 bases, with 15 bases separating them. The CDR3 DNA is TGTGCCAGCAGCCGGCCTTTGGGGGCGGACAATGAGCAGTTCTTC. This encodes CASSRPLGADNEQFF.

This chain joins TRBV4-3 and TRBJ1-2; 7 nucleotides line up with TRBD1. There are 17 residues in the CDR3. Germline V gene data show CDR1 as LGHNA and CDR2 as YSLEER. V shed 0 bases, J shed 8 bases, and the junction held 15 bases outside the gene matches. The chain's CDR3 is CASSQEYFTGEPLGYTF. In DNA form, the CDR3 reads TGCGCCAGCAGCCAAGAATATTTTACAGGGGAACCTCTCGGCTACACCTTC.

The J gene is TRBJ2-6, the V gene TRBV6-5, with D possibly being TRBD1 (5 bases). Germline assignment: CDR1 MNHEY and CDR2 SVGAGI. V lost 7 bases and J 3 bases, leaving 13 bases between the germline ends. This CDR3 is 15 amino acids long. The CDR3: CASKQGIGGANVLTF. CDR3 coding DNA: TGTGCCAGCAAGCAGGGAATTGGTGGGGCCAACGTCCTGACTTTC.